This T cell receptor (beta chain) derives from a study of cytomegalovirus exposure and HLA in healthy donors (dated by TCRdb to the late 2010s). General notes on the study: According to an earlier analysis of 450 to 650 of the donors, roughly 180 million T cells yielded some 120 million unique TCR beta sequences and 250 to 350 Gb of sequence data. The T cell repertoires of about 700 subjects were profiled by immunosequencing and related to cytomegalovirus serostatus. Rather than drawing on any new phenotypic data, the later analysis identified candidate immune exposures from TCR beta sequences and the way those sequences occurred across donors. All discovery cohort repertoires had been generated using a single sequencing platform. Donor age, sex, ethnicity and CMV serostatus were collected together with the repertoire data. Across some 400 genotyped donors of the cohort, an average of approximately 240,000 unique TCR beta nucleotide sequences per donor were sequenced, and roughly 17% of those sequences were non-productive. To predict cytomegalovirus infection status, the study brought together high-throughput TCR immunosequencing, statistical association of individual TCRs with disease status, and machine learning. A later genetic analysis took genome-wide SNP genotypes for about three fifths of the 666 donors and used that subset as a discovery cohort. In addition to the first cohort of around 670 subjects, a separate validation cohort of 120 different subjects was used. Typing coverage differed by locus: A, B, C, DRB1 and DQB1 were typed in about 620-640 donors, DQA1 in about 560, DPA1 in around 610, and DPB1 in approximately 450. A later analysis re-examined previously published TCR beta repertoires from around 670 donors and added high-resolution HLA genotyping to investigate patterns of TCR occurrence. Approximately 300 gigabases of sequencing data and approximately 91 million unique TCR sequences made up an early release that covered roughly 670 HLA-typed donors. In an earlier analysis of roughly 580 of the donors, high-throughput TCR beta sequencing was used to judge whether each TCR beta V gene segment behaved as functional or pseudogenic. The study aimed to test whether cataloging public T cell receptors could reveal signatures of past pathogen exposure. Both class I and class II loci were covered by HLA typing, at four-digit resolution. Of the roughly 400 genotyped donors, about 80% fell in the genetic ancestry cluster associated with self-reported Caucasian donors. Because of strong linkage in the cohort, roughly five DR-DQ haplotypes were treated as single units for association and clustering.

The cohort was made up of several hundred healthy bone marrow donors. At the time of sampling, every cohort member was nominally healthy, though immune exposures that went unrecorded were likely present. The donor was CMV seropositive and was included in the group of some 290 seropositive cohort members. Every donor gave a peripheral blood sample, and the peripheral blood mononuclear cells from that sample were used for TCR beta sequencing. The Qiagen DNeasy Blood Extraction Kit was used to extract genomic DNA from the blood cell samples. The germline V gene provides CDR1 SNHLY and CDR2 FYNNEI. The CDR3 covers 18 residues, taking in both the cysteine and the phenylalanine. Only the CDR3 DNA is retained, 54 bases long and in frame from the first base. V sheds 3 bases and J sheds 2 bases, leaving 19 bases between their ends. Preparation of the library involved the immunoSEQ multiplex PCR assay. For the multiplex PCR, a mixture combining 60 forward primers for TCR Vbeta segments and 13 reverse primers for TCR Jbeta segments was used. The CDR3 region of rearranged TCR beta genes was amplified from genomic DNA with a multiplex PCR assay. On the Illumina HiSeq System, the amplified TCR beta libraries were sequenced as 87-base-pair reads. The source study handled its data this way. Across the 700 or so repertoires, a later analysis counted approximately 75 million unique TCR beta chains, around 10 million of which were shared by at least two donors. To remove PCR and sequencing errors, raw reads were error-corrected and collapsed into unique sequences using a nearest-neighbor algorithm that merged closely related sequences. V, D and J gene segments were assigned by aligning CDR3 sequences to IMGT reference sequences. For a sequence to be retained, a match of at least six nucleotides to both a V gene segment and a J gene segment was required. A rearrangement counted as productive if the CDR3 had no stop codons and remained in frame with V and J, and every other rearrangement counted as non-productive. CDR3 was defined by IMGT convention, running from the second conserved V-encoded cysteine to the conserved J-encoded phenylalanine. The earlier analysis of about 590 of the donors excluded sequences that lacked an unambiguous match to a single V gene segment. An earlier analysis of 450 to 650 of the donors called V segments functional above 56.7% productive rearrangements and segregating when the between-donor standard deviation exceeded 5%. A statistical classification framework was developed to diagnose cytomegalovirus status using the catalog of TCR beta chain sequences. V and J gene assignment, in a later analysis, came from comparing TCR nucleotide sequences with IMGT/GENE-DB human TR gene sequences. A later analysis assigned CDR3 sequences and most-parsimonious VDJ recombination scenarios with the TCRdist pipeline. In a later analysis, each TCR beta chain was defined by its CDR3 amino acid sequence together with its V-gene family, and reads without a unique V-gene family were excluded. As a way to deal with suspected cross-contamination and a sequencing artifact, a later analysis dropped hundreds of nucleotide sequences that were highly shared and had low generation probability. In a later analysis, a clonal expansion index for each public chain was calculated from normalized within-repertoire ranks of inferred template counts. A later analysis computed generation probabilities with a VDJ recombination model fitted to out-of-frame rearrangements, and checked the results against IGoR. A later analysis scored TCR-TCR, TCR-HLA and TCR-CMV co-occurrence with hypergeometric tests, applying a repertoire-size bias correction to TCR pairs. In a later analysis, false discovery rates were estimated by permuting HLA or CMV assignments 20 times. A later analysis grouped co-occurring TCRs with DBSCAN, adding TCRdist sequence similarity when clustering within HLA-allele-positive subsets. Repertoires with fewer than 30,000 or more than 120,000 public chains were left out of co-occurrence clustering, as were about 5 repertoires with anomalous nucleotide sharing. TCRdb re-hosts the immuneACCESS table, in-frame sequences only. Its copies lack some clones; in the studies checked, an unresolved V gene accounts for under half of them, and the cause for the rest is not known. V, J and clone size were drawn from that table, and D and trimming were deduced from the DNA. The sample table holds 130,000 or so clones, of which about 74% were seen once. The top ten hold more than 3.5% of the sample.

In the case of this clone: Its antigen has not been determined. No qualities accompany the bases; no much larger clone lies one base away.

Here is what the overall study found, with its caveats: Compared with equally common non-associated chains, HLA-associated TCR beta chains in a later analysis were more clonally expanded and had lower generation probabilities. Because HLA typing was unavailable for some donors at each locus, only the typed subset was used in association tests. A total of 150 to 200 TCR beta chains were listed by the study as associated with cytomegalovirus. Over 15 rarely observed V segments, including chromosome 9 orphons, were excluded from the earlier analysis of about 500 of the donors because counts were too low. In both the original and validation cohorts, the classifier was reported to diagnose cytomegalovirus status with high specificity and sensitivity. The presence/absence analyses assumed that sequencing depth was roughly uniform across donors, and that assumption may not be true. The sequencing pipeline was judged likely to have produced a cluster of highly shared sequence variants as a technical artifact. The only immune exposure information available for the cohort was CMV serostatus. According to a later analysis, most CMV-associated TCR beta chains appeared to be HLA-restricted, and the HLA associations seemed to be driven largely by CMV exposure. In a later genetic analysis, a missense DCLRE1C variant was associated with V-gene and J-gene trimming of TCR beta chains, and the association was replicated in an independent cohort. According to a later analysis, parvovirus B19, influenza, CMV and Epstein-Barr virus appeared linked to several top co-occurrence clusters. Because the 87-base-pair reads could not distinguish some IMGT-functional V segments, including TRBV6-2 and TRBV6-3, those segments were excluded. At a false discovery rate of 0.05, a later analysis linked around 17,000 TCR beta sequences to specific HLA alleles. Three of the identified cytomegalovirus-associated TCR beta chains were confirmed in vitro to be specific for cytomegalovirus antigens. A later analysis found that TCR association rates varied across HLA loci, with DRB1 alleles showing the most associated TCRs and HLA-C alleles the fewest. Linkage disequilibrium might explain the correlated functional status among segregating V segments, but an unknown experimental factor could not be excluded. The authors suggested that the approach could potentially be extended to other disease states and immunological phenotypes. Across donors, most TCR sequences were observed very rarely, whereas some public TCRs were present in many individuals. When HLA alleles, especially DR and DQ, strongly co-occurred, attributing TCR associations to individual alleles was difficult. In an earlier analysis of 500 to 650 of the donors, most TCR beta V segments appeared in productive rearrangements about 87% or about 30% of the time, broadly matching IMGT annotations. In a later genetic analysis, fewer N-insertions in productive TCRs were reported among donors in an Asian-associated ancestry cluster than the 666-donor mean. A further reported finding was that TCR beta sequences accurately predicted the HLA-A and HLA-B alleles for most subjects in the first cohort. In this cohort, only TCR beta chains were sequenced, and detectable features were limited by the absence of alpha or paired-chain data.

The receptor was isolated from a man between 18 and 29 years old in good health and CMV-seropositive. Here the chain combines TRBV2 and TRBJ2-2, with TRBD2 perhaps the D gene, on 5 matching bases. Sequencing input: PBMCs. The CDR3 here reads CASSDLREPRSNTGELFF. In nucleotide form, the sequence is TGTGCCAGCAGTGATTTAAGGGAGCCCCGTAGTAACACCGGGGAGCTGTTTTTT.